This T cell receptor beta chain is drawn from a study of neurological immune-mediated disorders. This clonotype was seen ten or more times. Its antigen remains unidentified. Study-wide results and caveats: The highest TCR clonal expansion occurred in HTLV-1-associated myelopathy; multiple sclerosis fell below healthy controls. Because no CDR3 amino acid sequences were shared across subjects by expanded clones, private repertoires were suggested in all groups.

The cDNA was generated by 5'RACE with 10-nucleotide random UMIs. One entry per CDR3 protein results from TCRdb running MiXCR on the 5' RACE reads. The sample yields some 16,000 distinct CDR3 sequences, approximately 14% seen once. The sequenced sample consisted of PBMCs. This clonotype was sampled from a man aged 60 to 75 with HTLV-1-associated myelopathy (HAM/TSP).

The DNA for the CDR3 is TGCGCCAGCAGCTCTAACCCCGATACGCAGTATTTT. It encodes CASSSNPDTQYF. The V call is TRBV5-1, the J call TRBJ2-3; D remains unclear. The V gene lost 3 bases and the J gene lost 6 bases, with 8 bases spanning the gap. The length of the CDR3 is 12 residues. Per the germline V gene, CDR1 is SGHRS and CDR2 is YFSETQ. The full variable domain, in which reference TRBV5-1 and TRBJ2-3 provide the parts outside the CDR3, is KAGVTQTPRYLIKTRGQQVTLSCSPISGHRSVSWYQQTPGQGLQFLFEYFSETQRNKGNFPGRFSGRQFSNSRSEMNVSTLELGDSALYLCASSSNPDTQYFGPGTRLTVL.